Many counts were recorded for the clone carrying this T cell receptor (beta chain). Its antigen remains unidentified. It was 5'RACE with constant-segment primers that produced the TCR alpha and TCR beta cDNA libraries, which carried sample barcodes and UMIs. MiXCR, run by TCRdb on the 5' RACE reads, gives a single entry per CDR3 protein. The table shows roughly 160,000 distinct CDR3 sequences, with 11% occurring only once. These data are taken from a study of T-cell memory formation after mild COVID-19. Germline-derived CDR1 and CDR2 are LGHDT and YNNKEL (reference sequence). With 0 bases clipped from V and 7 bases from J, the junction kept 6 bases outside the gene matches. This CDR3 is 16 amino acids long. General study points: Of the contracting clones, CD4+ ones lay mainly in CM and EM, and CD8+ ones in EMRA. Some responding clones appeared in pre-infection memory, suggesting cross-reactive memory joined.

This receptor was obtained from a man younger than 30 who had mild COVID-19 (a few samples of this study predate the infection). Cell type and time point are not known. The specimen sequenced was PBMCs or a T cell subset sorted from them (not recorded which). This chain links TRBV3-1 with TRBJ2-5, with TRBD2 identical over 12 bases. The CDR3 loop is CASSQDLTSGGRTQYF. The CDR3 bases are TGTGCCAGCAGCCAAGATCTTACTAGCGGGGGGCGGACCCAGTACTTC.